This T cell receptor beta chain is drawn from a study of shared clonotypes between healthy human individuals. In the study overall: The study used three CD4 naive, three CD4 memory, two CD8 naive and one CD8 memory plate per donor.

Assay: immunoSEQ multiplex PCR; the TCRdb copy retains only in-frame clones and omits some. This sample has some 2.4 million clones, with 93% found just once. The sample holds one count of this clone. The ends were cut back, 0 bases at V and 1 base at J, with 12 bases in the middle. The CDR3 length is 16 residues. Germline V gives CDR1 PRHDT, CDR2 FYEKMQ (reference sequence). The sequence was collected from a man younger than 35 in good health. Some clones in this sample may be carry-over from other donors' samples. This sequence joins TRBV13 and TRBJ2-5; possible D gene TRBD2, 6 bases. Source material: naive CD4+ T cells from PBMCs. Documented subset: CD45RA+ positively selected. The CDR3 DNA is TGTGCCAGCAGCTTAGGACCGACGGGACTCCAAGAGACCCAGTACTTC. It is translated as CASSLGPTGLQETQYF.